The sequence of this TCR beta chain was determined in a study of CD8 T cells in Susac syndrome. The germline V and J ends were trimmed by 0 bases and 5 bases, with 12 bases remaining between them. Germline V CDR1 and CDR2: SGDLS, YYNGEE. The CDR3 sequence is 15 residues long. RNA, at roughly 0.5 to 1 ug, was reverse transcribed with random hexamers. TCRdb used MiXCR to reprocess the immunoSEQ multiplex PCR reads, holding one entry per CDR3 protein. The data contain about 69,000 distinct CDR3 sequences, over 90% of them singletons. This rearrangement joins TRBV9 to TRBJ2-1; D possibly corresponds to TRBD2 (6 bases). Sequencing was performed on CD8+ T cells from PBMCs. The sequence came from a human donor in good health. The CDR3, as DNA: TGTGCCAGCAGCGTAGCTATGGGGGGACACAATGAGCAGTTCTTC. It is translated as CASSVAMGGHNEQFF.